This is a list of T cell receptor beta chains from one sample in a study of blood T cell repertoires in COVID-19. The method was immunoSEQ multiplex PCR; TCRdb's version includes in-frame clones alone and lacks a portion of them. The data hold 70,000 to 85,000 clones, with about 80% observed a single time. Input material: peripheral blood. These receptors were obtained from a human donor in a cohort sampled during active COVID-19. CDR3s include the opening cysteine and the closing phenylalanine or tryptophan. D genes are given only for firm matches. Clone size is stated in some rows and not others, as once, few, many or a class when expanded.

TRBV7-9	-	TRBJ1-5	-	CASSLSRDNQPQHF	TGTGCCAGCAGCTTATCCAGGGACAATCAGCCCCAGCATTTT
TRBV29-1	-	TRBJ2-1	-	CSARQGGNEQFF	TGCAGCGCCCGACAAGGTGGGAATGAGCAGTTCTTC
TRBV6-5	-	TRBJ1-3	-	CASRGGINTIYF	TGTGCCAGCAGGGGCGGGATAAACACCATATATTTT
TRBV19	-	TRBJ2-7	-	CASSPEQGGVGEQYF	TGTGCCAGTAGTCCAGAGCAGGGTGGGGTGGGCGAGCAGTACTTC
TRBV19	TRBD2	TRBJ2-3	-	CASSPRTSGGSDTQYF	TGTGCCAGTAGTCCCAGGACTAGCGGGGGATCAGATACGCAGTATTTT
TRBV5-1	TRBD2	TRBJ2-7	-	CAGRGAGSSYEQYF	TGCGCAGGGCGGGGAGCGGGGAGCTCCTACGAGCAGTACTTC
TRBV12-5	-	TRBJ1-1	-	CASGLVLEANTEAFF	TGTGCTAGTGGTTTGGTACTTGAGGCGAACACTGAAGCTTTCTTT
TRBV9	TRBD1	TRBJ1-4	-	CASSSPPGTGVSSEKLFF	TGTGCCAGCAGCTCCCCCCCCGGGACAGGGGTATCTTCGGAAAAACTGTTTTTT
TRBV3-1/TRBV3-2	TRBD1	TRBJ2-3	-	CASSPHRGRTDTQYF	TGTGCCAGCAGCCCTCACAGGGGTAGGACAGATACGCAGTATTTT
TRBV5-1	-	TRBJ1-1	few	CASSSSTGTEAFF	TGCGCCAGCAGCTCCTCCACGGGCACTGAAGCTTTCTTT
TRBV21-1	-	TRBJ1-1	-	CAAHGQGETEAFF	TGTGCCGCCCATGGACAGGGTGAAACTGAAGCTTTCTTT
TRBV29-1	TRBD1	TRBJ1-1	-	CSVFRQGNTEAFF	TGCAGCGTTTTCCGACAGGGGAACACTGAAGCTTTCTTT
TRBV19	TRBD2	TRBJ2-1	-	CASREYSGRTENEQFF	TGTGCCAGTAGGGAATATAGCGGGAGGACGGAGAATGAGCAGTTCTTC
TRBV24-1	TRBD2	TRBJ2-3	-	CATSEAGTSVLGTDTQYF	TGTGCCACCAGTGAAGCTGGGACTAGCGTTCTGGGCACAGATACGCAGTATTTT
TRBV3-1/TRBV3-2	-	TRBJ1-1	-	CASSQRGGEDKAFF	TGTGCCAGCAGCCAGCGGGGGGGTGAGGATAAGGCTTTCTTT
TRBV24-1	-	TRBJ1-1	-	CATSEAGNTEAFF	TGTGCCACCAGTGAGGCGGGGAACACTGAAGCTTTCTTT
TRBV24-1	-	TRBJ2-7	-	CATSGWGDSDSYEQYF	TGTGCCACCAGTGGATGGGGGGACTCTGACTCCTACGAGCAGTACTTC
TRBV5-4	TRBD1	TRBJ2-7	-	CASKTGTGTYEQYF	TGTGCCAGCAAAACCGGGACAGGGACCTACGAGCAGTACTTC
TRBV5-1	-	TRBJ2-3	-	CASRPFQGNHGTDTQYF	TGCGCCAGCAGACCTTTTCAGGGAAATCATGGAACAGATACGCAGTATTTT
TRBV2	-	TRBJ1-5	-	CASSAATGSNQPQHF	TGTGCCAGCAGCGCAGCAACAGGGAGCAATCAGCCCCAGCATTTT
TRBV28	-	TRBJ1-1	-	CASLSGGGTEAFF	TGTGCCAGCCTATCGGGCGGGGGGACTGAAGCTTTCTTT
TRBV4-1	-	TRBJ2-6	-	CASSQPRGTGSSGANVLTF	TGCGCCAGCAGCCAACCTAGGGGAACAGGGTCCTCTGGGGCCAACGTCCTGACTTTC
TRBV5-1	-	TRBJ2-3	-	CASSPSTDTQYF	TGCGCCAGCAGCCCTAGCACAGATACGCAGTATTTT
TRBV12-5	TRBD1	TRBJ2-1	-	CASGSRTGPGVFF	TGTGCTAGTGGTTCCAGGACAGGGCCCGGGGTGTTCTTC
TRBV3-1/TRBV3-2	TRBD2	TRBJ2-7	-	CASSQDGGLAGREQYF	TGTGCCAGCAGCCAAGATGGCGGCCTAGCGGGACGGGAGCAGTACTTC
TRBV9	TRBD2	TRBJ2-2	-	CASKRGTGTGELFF	TGTGCCAGCAAGCGGGGGACCGGCACCGGGGAGCTGTTTTTT
TRBV19	TRBD1	TRBJ1-5	once	CASSIRGLNQPQHF	TGTGCCAGTAGTATCAGGGGGCTGAATCAGCCCCAGCATTTT
TRBV4-1	-	TRBJ1-3	-	CASSQPIPGPGGLGNTIYF	TGCGCCAGCAGCCAACCCATCCCCGGTCCCGGGGGGCTTGGAAACACCATATATTTT
TRBV27	-	TRBJ1-1	-	CASSSDRNTEAFF	TGTGCCAGCAGCTCCGACAGGAACACTGAAGCTTTCTTT
TRBV28	TRBD1	TRBJ1-2	-	CASSSAGTGGDGYTF	TGTGCCAGCAGTTCAGCCGGGACAGGGGGCGATGGCTACACCTTC
TRBV4-1	-	TRBJ2-5	-	CASSLPGEETQYF	TGCGCCAGCAGCCTCCCCGGGGAGGAGACCCAGTACTTC
TRBV6-1	TRBD2	TRBJ2-2	-	CASSESSGGATGELFF	TGTGCCAGCAGTGAATCTAGCGGGGGGGCCACCGGGGAGCTGTTTTTT
TRBV12-5	-	TRBJ2-3	-	CASGFRGLGISGSTDTQYF	TGTGCTAGTGGTTTCCGGGGTCTGGGTATTAGCGGAAGCACAGATACGCAGTATTTT
TRBV29-1	TRBD1	TRBJ2-7	-	CSVGQGEQYF	TGCAGCGTCGGACAGGGCGAGCAGTACTTC
TRBV28	TRBD1	TRBJ2-7	-	CASRRTGPYEQYF	TGTGCCAGCAGAAGGACAGGGCCCTACGAGCAGTACTTC
TRBV2	-	TRBJ2-5	-	CASSGPGFQETQYF	TGTGCCAGCAGTGGGCCGGGGTTTCAAGAGACCCAGTACTTC
TRBV2	TRBD1	TRBJ2-5	-	CASSTGTATTQYF	TGTGCCAGCAGCACCGGGACAGCAACGACCCAGTACTTC
TRBV5-1	-	TRBJ1-1	-	CASSSTGNVNTEAFF	TGCGCCAGCAGCTCAACAGGGAATGTGAACACTGAAGCTTTCTTT
TRBV9	TRBD1	TRBJ1-6	-	CASSTGTGANSPLHF	TGTGCCAGCAGCACCGGGACAGGGGCGAATTCACCCCTCCACTTT
TRBV19	-	TRBJ2-2	few	CASHRAGTGELFF	TGTGCCAGCCACAGGGCTGGTACCGGGGAGCTGTTTTTT
TRBV6-1	-	TRBJ1-2	-	CASSEAGPGGGYGYTF	TGTGCCAGCAGTGAAGCAGGCCCGGGAGGGGGCTATGGCTACACCTTC
TRBV5-8	-	TRBJ1-4	-	CASSLILGGTNEKLFF	TGTGCCAGCAGCTTGATACTGGGGGGAACTAATGAAAAACTGTTTTTT
TRBV28	-	TRBJ2-4	-	CASKSGHLLAKNIQYF	TGTGCCAGCAAATCGGGACACCTTTTAGCCAAAAACATTCAGTACTTC
TRBV9	TRBD2	TRBJ2-1	-	CASSVAASGRAAEQFF	TGTGCCAGCAGCGTAGCGGCCAGCGGGAGGGCCGCTGAGCAGTTCTTC
TRBV5-1	TRBD2	TRBJ2-1	-	CASSPSGGYNEQFF	TGCGCCAGCAGCCCCTCGGGGGGCTACAATGAGCAGTTCTTC
TRBV30	-	TRBJ2-5	-	CAWSVLGARTQYF	TGTGCCTGGAGTGTGCTGGGAGCCAGGACCCAGTACTTC
TRBV4-2	-	TRBJ2-2	-	CASSRQGANTGELFF	TGTGCCAGCAGCCGCCAGGGTGCGAACACCGGGGAGCTGTTTTTT
TRBV14	-	TRBJ2-3	-	CASSSRQVLDTQYF	TGTGCCAGCAGCTCCCGACAGGTCCTAGATACGCAGTATTTT
TRBV30	TRBD2	TRBJ2-3	-	CARTSGGTDTQYF	TGTGCTCGGACTAGCGGGGGCACAGATACGCAGTATTTT
TRBV5-4	-	TRBJ2-3	-	CASSQGSSASTDTQYF	TGTGCCAGCAGCCAAGGTAGCTCCGCTAGCACAGATACGCAGTATTTT
TRBV5-1	-	TRBJ1-1	-	CASSLTRGYTEAFF	TGCGCCAGCAGCTTGACCAGGGGCTACACTGAAGCTTTCTTT